Below are 14 T cell receptor beta chains sequenced from a single sample in a study of CD8 T cells in Susac syndrome (dated by TCRdb to between 2017 and 2020). The library was generated by the immunoSEQ multiplex PCR assay. RNA was extracted with the RNeasy kit and 0.5 to 1 ug was reverse transcribed using random hexamers. TCRdb ran its own pipeline on the public reads, namely fastp trimming at Q25 and MiXCR clone calling, and kept in-frame beta chains. Every distinct CDR3 protein forms one entry, paired with its most common genes and DNA. Present in this sample are about 180,000 distinct CDR3 sequences, around 95% of which were seen just once. Around 0.09% of the sample lies in the top ten. Sequencing was performed on CD4+ T cells from PBMCs. These TCRs come from a human donor with multiple sclerosis.

The chain couples TRBV15 to TRBJ1-6, with 8 bases aligning to TRBD1. Germline CDR1 reads LNHNV; CDR2 reads YYDKDF (reference sequence). The length of the CDR3 is 16 residues. V lost 5 bases and J lost 8; bases outside the gene matches: 11. CDR3 coding DNA: TGTGCCACCAGCGGGGGCCAGACAGGGGAGTATTCACCCCTCCACTTT. This gives the protein CATSGGQTGEYSPLHF.

This chain uses TRBV19 with TRBJ2-5; D may be TRBD2 (5 bases). The germline V gene has CDR1 LNHDA and CDR2 SQIVND (reference sequence). The CDR3 runs 13 residues. The V and J ends lost 4 bases and 4 bases respectively, with 10 bases between them. The CDR3 reads CASSTGIRETQYF. The CDR3 DNA reads TGTGCCAGTAGTACCGGGATTAGAGAGACCCAGTACTTC.

CDR3 in DNA: TGTGCCAGCAGCATTCTTTCCTACGAGCAGTACTTC. Residues: CASSILSYEQYF. The chain carries TRBV5-6 and TRBJ2-7; no firm D call. The CDR3 runs 12 residues. Between the trimmed V and J ends, which lost 4 bases and 1 base, there was a span of 6 bases. Per germline, CDR1 SGHDT and CDR2 YYEEEE.

The chain combines TRBV20-1 with TRBJ2-7; 8 bases map to TRBD1. The CDR3 is made up of 12 amino acids. Looked up from germline, CDR1 is DFQATT and CDR2 is SNEGSKA (reference sequence). Trimming cost V 8 bases and J 2 bases; bases outside gene matches: 5. In DNA, the CDR3 is TGCAGTACCAGGGGGCCAACCTACGAGCAGTACTTC. It yields the protein CSTRGPTYEQYF.

The chain has TRBV10-3 and TRBJ2-1, with D perhaps matching TRBD2 (5 bases). This CDR3 has 11 residues. CDR1 is ENHRY, CDR2 SYGVKD, per germline. The CDR3 DNA sequence: TGTGTCGTGAGGGCCTACAATGAGCAGTTCTTC. It yields the protein CVVRAYNEQFF.

J is TRBJ2-2 and V is TRBV3-1; 9 nucleotides line up with TRBD2. V lost 4 bases to trimming and J lost 2 bases; unmatched junction nucleotides: 8. The V gene's germline CDR1 is LGHDT and CDR2 YNNKEL (reference sequence). The CDR3 has 17 residues. The CDR3 loop is CASSRGSGGLNTGELFF. CDR3 nucleotides: TGTGCCAGCAGCCGAGGTAGCGGGGGCCTCAACACCGGGGAGCTGTTTTTT.

The rearrangement links TRBV20-1 to TRBJ1-4; D is undetermined. The CDR3 is 11 residues long. The V end was cut by 4 bases, the J end by 5 bases, with 5 bases between. Germline lookup yields CDR1 DFQATT and CDR2 SNEGSKA (reference sequence). Here the CDR3 DNA reads TGCAGTGCTACCTTGAATGAAAAACTGTTTTTT. It is translated as CSATLNEKLFF.

The V gene is TRBV7-9, the J gene TRBJ1-5; 9 bases line up with TRBD1. This CDR3 comprises 14 residues. Germline V gene sequence: CDR1 SEHNR, CDR2 FQNEAQ (reference sequence). V shed 3 bases, J shed 7 bases, and the junction held 4 bases outside the gene matches. CDR3 bases: TGTGCCAGCAGCTTGGGGACAGGGATGCAGCCCCAGCATTTT. As protein: CASSLGTGMQPQHF.

This rearrangement joins TRBV12-3 or TRBV12-4 to TRBJ2-7; possibly TRBD1 or TRBD2 for D (6 bases each). This CDR3 region has 15 residues. V dropped 2 bases and J dropped 0 bases, with 11 bases sitting between them. CDR3 amino acids: CASSLSGGPSYEQYF. The CDR3 DNA reads TGTGCCAGCAGTTTAAGTGGGGGGCCCTCCTACGAGCAGTACTTC.

The chain is built from TRBV19 and TRBJ1-5; D gene unclear. The CDR3 is made up of 13 amino acids. V lost 3 bases, J lost 3 bases, and 6 bases lay in between. Germline CDR1 LNHDA, CDR2 SQIVND (reference sequence). CDR3 sequence (DNA): TGTGCCAGTAGTATTCCCACCAATCAGCCCCAGCATTTT. Amino acid sequence: CASSIPTNQPQHF.

The chain carries TRBV12-3 or TRBV12-4 and TRBJ1-1; D remains unclear. This CDR3 comprises 11 residues. The V end was cut by 4 bases, the J end by 3 bases, with 3 bases between. CDR3 sequence: CASSSYTEAFF. CDR3 DNA sequence: TGTGCCAGCAGTTCCTACACTGAAGCTTTCTTT.

This clonotype was detected only once. J is TRBJ2-1 and V is TRBV29-1, with TRBD2 matching 12 bases. In germline, CDR1 is SQVTM, CDR2 ANQGSEA. With 5 bases clipped from V and 4 bases from J, the junction kept 9 bases outside the gene matches. The CDR3 contains 16 residues. The CDR3 loop reads CSVTSGGSFRYNEQFF. CDR3 nucleotides: TGCAGCGTTACTAGCGGGGGGTCCTTTAGGTACAATGAGCAGTTCTTC.

The chain recombines TRBV18 with TRBJ1-1; TRBD1 is a possible D gene (6 bases). Germline V gene lookup returns CDR1 KGHSH and CDR2 LQKENI. With 1 base removed from V and 1 base from J, the gap between germline ends came to 10 bases. This CDR3 region has 15 residues. CDR3 sequence reads: CASSPRGPGNTEAFF. As DNA, the CDR3 is TGTGCCAGCTCACCACGGGGGCCCGGGAACACTGAAGCTTTCTTT.

CDR3 nucleotides: TGTGCCAGCAGCCATCGGACAGGGACGAACACTGAAGCTTTCTTT. This translates into CASSHRTGTNTEAFF. The genes are TRBV3-1 and TRBJ1-1; 8 nucleotides line up with TRBD1. Germline V gene data show CDR1 as LGHDT and CDR2 as YNNKEL (reference sequence). J was trimmed by 1 base and V by 3 bases; bases with no gene match: 4. The CDR3 is made up of 15 amino acids.